Shown below are 28 T cell receptor beta chains from a single sample sequenced in a study of somatic mutations in cytotoxic T cells in rheumatoid arthritis. Using immunoSEQ multiplex PCR, the repertoire was profiled, and TCRdb retains in-frame clones only, with some absent. The sample comprises 2,500 to 3,000 clones, about 68% of which are singletons, and around 13% rests with the top ten. Source material: CD8+ T cells sorted from synovial fluid. Source of these receptors: a woman aged 18 to 35 with rheumatoid arthritis.

The chain carries TRBV9 and TRBJ2-6; D gene uncertain. This CDR3 comprises 14 residues. The V end lost 3 bases, the J end lost 0 bases, and 4 bases lay between the germline ends. Germline-derived CDR1 and CDR2 are SGDLS and YYNGEE. The CDR3 loop is CASSGASGANVLTF. The CDR3 nucleotides are TGTGCCAGCAGCGGAGCCTCTGGGGCCAACGTCCTGACTTTC.

This clone turned up a few times. The chain joins TRBV6-1 to TRBJ1-2; D gene ambiguous. Germline lookup yields CDR1 MNHNS and CDR2 SASEGT. Trimming removed 6 bases from V and 7 bases from J, with 6 bases in between. The CDR3 is 10 residues long. The DNA of the CDR3 is TGTGCCAGCAGCTCCGGTGGCTACACCTTC. Translated, it gives CASSSGGYTF.

The chain uses TRBV28 and TRBJ2-7; D perhaps matches TRBD2 (5 bases). The CDR3 consists of 13 residues. Germline CDR1 and CDR2: MDHEN and SYDVKM. V lost 5 bases, J lost 2 bases, and 10 bases lay in between. CDR3 sequence: CASSQRGTYEQYF. The CDR3 bases are TGTGCCAGCAGTCAGAGAGGGACCTACGAGCAGTACTTC. The full variable domain, its missing parts supplied by reference TRBV28 and TRBJ2-7, is DVKVTQSSRYLVKRTGEKVFLECVQDMDHENMFWYRQDPGLGLRLIYFSYDVKMKEKGDIPEGYSVSREKKERFSLILESASTNQTSMYLCASSQRGTYEQYFGPGTRLTVT.

The J gene is TRBJ2-1, the V gene TRBV4-1; TRBD2 matches at 10 bases. The CDR3 covers 15 residues. V shed 4 bases and J 6 bases; nucleotides not matched to a gene: 6. Germline CDR1 MGHRA, CDR2 YSYEKL. CDR3 protein: CASSPTSGVSNEQFF. The CDR3 DNA follows: TGCGCCAGCAGCCCCACTAGCGGGGTGAGCAATGAGCAGTTCTTC.

The V and J genes are TRBV21-1 and TRBJ1-2; the table names TRBD1, a call not compared with the DNA. TRBV21-1 is a pseudogene locus. The length of the CDR3 is 12 residues. The CDR3 reads CASSSGQGGYTF. The CDR3 nucleotides read TGTGCCAGCAGCTCGGGACAGGGTGGCTACACCTTC.

This CDR3 reads CASSEASGGTGELFF. CDR3 DNA: TGTGCCAGCAGTGAAGCTTCAGGGGGCACCGGGGAGCTGTTTTTT. This chain uses TRBV6-1 with TRBJ2-2, with 7 bases matching TRBD1. With 0 bases clipped from V and 4 bases from J, the junction kept 2 bases outside the gene matches. Germline V gene lookup returns CDR1 MNHNS and CDR2 SASEGT. The CDR3 extends over 15 amino acids.

This chain joins TRBV7-2 and TRBJ1-2, with D uncertain. Deletions cut 2 bases from V and 7 bases from J, with 5 bases between. Germline V gene data show CDR1 as SGHTA and CDR2 as FQGNSA. This CDR3 contains 11 residues. Here the CDR3 reads CASSLQAGYTF. The CDR3 DNA reads TGTGCCAGCAGCTTACAGGCTGGCTACACCTTC.

The rearrangement uses TRBV28 and TRBJ1-1; D is perhaps TRBD1 (6 bases). V lost 7 bases and J 0 bases, leaving 18 bases between the germline ends. The V gene's germline CDR1 is MDHEN and CDR2 SYDVKM. CDR3 length: 16 residues. The CDR3 is CASNYRSDSMNTEAFF. DNA for the CDR3: TGTGCCAGCAACTACAGGTCGGACAGCATGAACACTGAAGCTTTCTTT.

This sequence joins TRBV7-6 and TRBJ2-5; D perhaps matches TRBD1 (6 bases). This CDR3 is 14 amino acids long. Germline CDR1 and CDR2: SGHVS and FNYEAQ. The V and J ends lost 3 bases and 2 bases respectively, with 10 bases between them. The CDR3 protein is CASSFLGGQETQYF. The CDR3 region has the DNA TGTGCCAGCAGCTTTCTAGGGGGACAAGAGACCCAGTACTTC.

The rearrangement links TRBV7-9 to TRBJ2-6; D gene unclear. The V end was cut by 5 bases, the J end by 4 bases, with 9 bases between. Germline V gives CDR1 SEHNR, CDR2 FQNEAQ (reference sequence). CDR3 size: 14 residues. The CDR3 DNA reads as TGTGCCAGCAGCCCCCCGTTAGGGGCCAACGTCCTGACTTTC. This sequence encodes CASSPPLGANVLTF.

The J gene is TRBJ1-3, the V gene TRBV5-6; D gene uncertain. The CDR3 contains 17 residues. Trimming shortened V by 1 base and J by 0 bases, and 14 bases separated the two germline ends. Germline V CDR1 and CDR2: SGHDT, YYEEEE. The CDR3: CASSLKWVRSSGNTIYF. CDR3 sequence (DNA): TGTGCCAGCAGCTTGAAGTGGGTGCGGAGCTCTGGAAACACCATATATTTT.

In the case of this clone: This likely traces to a read error, being one base from a far larger clone. This sample also contains other DNA sequences that code for the same CDR3. The CDR3: CASSLVGLSDGYTF. CDR3 nucleotides: TGCGCCAGCAGCTTGGTCGGTCTGTCGGATGGCTACACCTTC. The chain is built from TRBV5-1 and TRBJ1-2; D ambiguous. V was cut by 0 bases and J by 6 bases, with 12 bases left in between. The length of the CDR3 is 14 residues. The germline V gene has CDR1 SGHRS and CDR2 YFSETQ.

By frequency in the sample, this clone is large. The CDR3: CASRGTGGRPLHF. DNA for the CDR3: TGTGCCAGCAGGGGGACAGGGGGGAGACCCCTCCACTTT. This sequence joins TRBV2 and TRBJ1-6, with TRBD1 identical over 11 bases. The trim removed 6 bases at V and 12 bases at J, leaving 4 bases unmatched. The CDR3 has 13 residues. Per germline, CDR1 SNHLY and CDR2 FYNNEI. Using reference TRBV2 and TRBJ1-6 for the parts outside the CDR3, the full variable domain is EPEVTQTPSHQVTQMGQEVILRCVPISNHLYFYWYRQILGQKVEFLVSFYNNEISEKSEIFDDQFSVERPDGSNFTLKIRSTKLEDSAMYFCASRGTGGRPLHFGNGTRLTVT.

The genes are TRBV15 and TRBJ1-1; no clear D gene. Trimming took 5 bases from V and 5 from J, leaving 15 bases between them. The CDR3 runs to 14 residues. Germline lookup yields CDR1 LNHNV and CDR2 YYDKDF (reference sequence). The CDR3 is CATSPGPLGTEAFF. In nucleotides, the CDR3 is TGTGCCACCAGCCCGGGTCCTCTCGGGACTGAAGCTTTCTTT. Complete variable domain (other parts from reference TRBV15 and TRBJ1-1): DAMVIQNPRYQVTQFGKPVTLSCSQTLNHNVMYWYQQKSSQAPKLLFHYYDKDFNNEADTPDNFQSRRPNTSFCFLDIRSPGLGDTAMYLCATSPGPLGTEAFFGQGTRLTVV.

A few counts support this clone. The chain recombines TRBV28 with TRBJ1-1; 8 bases fit TRBD1. The CDR3 consists of 14 residues. V gave up 5 bases and J gave up 3 bases; unmatched junction bases: 5. Germline CDR1 and CDR2: MDHEN and SYDVKM. The CDR3 is CASSPDRDYTEAFF. The CDR3 DNA is TGTGCCAGCAGTCCGGACAGGGATTACACTGAAGCTTTCTTT.

This rearrangement joins TRBV27 to TRBJ2-7; the match to TRBD1 covers 8 bases. The CDR3 is 13 residues long. The germline V gene encodes CDR1 MNHEY and CDR2 SMNVEV (reference sequence). The V gene end was trimmed by 5 bases and the J gene end by 3 bases; junction bases not matched to a gene: 3. This CDR3 reads CASSPGQVYEQYF. CDR3 bases: TGTGCCAGCAGTCCGGGACAGGTCTACGAGCAGTACTTC.

The chain uses TRBV5-1 and TRBJ1-1; tentative D call: TRBD1 (6 bases). There are 15 residues in the CDR3. With 4 bases removed from V and 1 base from J, the gap between germline ends came to 14 bases. Germline V gene lookup returns CDR1 SGHRS and CDR2 YFSETQ. This CDR3 reads CASSPGGAPNTEAFF. The CDR3 DNA reads as TGCGCCAGCAGCCCTGGGGGGGCCCCGAACACTGAAGCTTTCTTT.

The J gene is TRBJ1-1, the V gene TRBV5-5, with D tentatively TRBD1 (6 bases). CDR1 is SGHKS and CDR2 is YYEKEE in the germline V gene (reference sequence). The CDR3 is made up of 14 amino acids. V lost 0 bases and J lost 6, with 12 bases in between. The CDR3 region has the DNA TGTGCCAGCAGCTTGGGGCAGGGGAGCCCTGAAGCTTTCTTT. This translates into CASSLGQGSPEAFF.

The V and J genes are TRBV6-5 and TRBJ2-7; possible D gene TRBD2, 6 bases. V dropped 6 bases and J dropped 2 bases, with 14 bases sitting between them. The CDR3 extends over 14 amino acids. The germline CDR1 and CDR2 sequences are MNHEY and SVGAGI. CDR3: CASSYLWGAYEQYF. CDR3 bases: TGTGCCAGCAGCTACCTATGGGGGGCCTACGAGCAGTACTTC.

The V and J genes are TRBV19 and TRBJ1-5, with 8 bases aligning to TRBD1. CDR1 is LNHDA, CDR2 SQIVND, per germline (reference sequence). V gave up 3 bases and J gave up 5 bases; unmatched junction bases: 9. The CDR3 spans 16 residues. The CDR3, as DNA: TGTGCCAGTAGTATCTTCCCGACAGGGGCTTATCAGCCCCAGCATTTT. Translation: CASSIFPTGAYQPQHF.

The chain recombines TRBV6-1 with TRBJ2-5; D is perhaps TRBD1 (6 bases). This CDR3 region has 13 residues. Trimming took 1 base from V and 6 from J, leaving 9 bases between them. Germline values: CDR1 MNHNS, CDR2 SASEGT. CDR3 amino acids: CASSEVRGKTQYF. The CDR3 DNA sequence: TGTGCCAGCAGTGAAGTCAGGGGAAAGACCCAGTACTTC.

V usage is TRBV2 and J usage is TRBJ1-5; tentative D call: TRBD1 (6 bases). The CDR3 is 18 amino acids. The V and J ends lost 7 bases and 3 bases respectively, with 25 bases between them. Germline assignment: CDR1 SNHLY and CDR2 FYNNEI. CDR3 loop: CASTTGTIVPANNQPQHF. The CDR3 DNA sequence: TGTGCCAGCACCACCGGGACAATAGTTCCAGCCAACAATCAGCCCCAGCATTTT.

The chain joins TRBV6-6 to TRBJ1-1; 12 bases match TRBD1. CDR3 length: 15 amino acids. V shed 6 bases, J shed 4 bases, and the junction held 6 bases outside the gene matches. Germline V lookup: CDR1 MNHNY, CDR2 SVGAGI (reference sequence). The CDR3 DNA follows: TGTGCCAGCAGGGGGACAGGGGGCGAGGGCACTGAAGCTTTCTTT. Residues: CASRGTGGEGTEAFF.

V gene TRBV19 combines with J gene TRBJ2-1; D may be TRBD2 (6 bases). Per the germline V gene, CDR1 is LNHDA and CDR2 is SQIVND (reference sequence). The CDR3 consists of 15 residues. Trimming took 3 bases from V and 0 from J, leaving 9 bases between them. CDR3: CASSMDGSSYNEQFF. The CDR3 region has the DNA TGTGCCAGTAGTATGGACGGGAGCTCCTACAATGAGCAGTTCTTC.

By proportion, this clone is large. This same CDR3 is encoded by further DNA sequences in the sample. The J gene is TRBJ1-1, the V gene TRBV19; TRBD1 matches at 11 bases. With 7 bases clipped from V and 4 bases from J, the junction kept 17 bases outside the gene matches. In germline, CDR1 is LNHDA, CDR2 SQIVND (reference sequence). The length of the CDR3 is 18 residues. For the CDR3, the DNA is TGTGCCAGTACTTCCTCCAGGACAGGGGGCATCAAGGGCACTGAAGCTTTCTTT. Its translation is CASTSSRTGGIKGTEAFF.

This clone was observed a few times. This chain's CDR3 is CASSLQVLETQYF. The DNA for the CDR3 is TGTGCCAGCAGCCTCCAGGTTTTGGAGACCCAGTACTTC. The V call is TRBV13, the J call TRBJ2-5; D unresolved. Germline V gene data show CDR1 as PRHDT and CDR2 as FYEKMQ (reference sequence). Trimming took 5 bases from V and 5 from J, leaving 12 bases between them. The CDR3 sequence is 13 residues long.

The J gene is TRBJ2-2, the V gene TRBV6-1; TRBD2 is a possible D gene (6 bases). CDR1 is MNHNS and CDR2 is SASEGT in the germline V gene. The CDR3 is made up of 15 amino acids. V was trimmed by 6 bases and J by 6 bases, leaving 17 bases between them. CDR3: CASRFRAVAAGELFF. CDR3 DNA sequence: TGTGCCAGCAGGTTCAGGGCGGTAGCGGCCGGGGAGCTGTTTTTT.

The V call is TRBV19, the J call TRBJ1-6; D is undetermined. V was shortened by 4 bases and J by 8 bases, with 6 bases between the two germline ends. There are 12 residues in the CDR3. The germline V gene encodes CDR1 LNHDA and CDR2 SQIVND (reference sequence). The DNA for the CDR3 is TGTGCCAGTAGTAAGGGAGATTCACCCCTCCACTTT. As protein: CASSKGDSPLHF.